The 28 T cell receptor beta chains reported below all come from one sample, sequenced in a study of beta chain features in type 1 diabetes. Broader study findings: Shorter TCRB CDR3s, moderately but significantly so, marked every one of the four CD4+ subsets in Type 1 diabetes patients.

Expressed TCRB transcripts were sequenced, since all the RNA that had been isolated was reverse transcribed. TCRdb's copy holds only in-frame clones and misses some; the assay was immunoSEQ multiplex PCR. Of 250,000 to 350,000 clones listed, approximately 16% are singletons. Their antigens are not known. The sample taken for sequencing was naive CD4+ T cells from blood. Receptor source: a man aged 18-30 years with type 1 diabetes.

In its sample, this clone was seen a few times. The rearrangement links TRBV27 to TRBJ1-1, with D possibly TRBD1 on 6 matching bases. CDR1 is MNHEY and CDR2 is SMNVEV in the germline V gene (reference sequence). The CDR3 is made up of 14 amino acids. Trimming left V 5 bases short and J 1 base short, with 11 bases between. CDR3 in DNA: TGTGCCAGCAGTCTCCAACAGGGGAACACTGAAGCTTTCTTT. This gives the protein CASSLQQGNTEAFF.

This clone was seen a few times. The J gene is TRBJ2-3, the V gene TRBV7-9; no clear D gene. CDR1 and CDR2 from the germline V gene are SEHNR and FQNEAQ (reference sequence). CDR3 length equals 11 residues. Trimming shortened V by 2 bases and J by 5 bases, and 2 bases separated the two germline ends. CDR3 protein: CASSLQDTQYF. The CDR3 bases are TGTGCCAGCAGCTTACAAGATACGCAGTATTTT.

This sequence joins TRBV29-1 and TRBJ1-5, with a weak D call TRBD1 (6 bases). Per the germline V gene, CDR1 is SQVTM and CDR2 is ANQGSEA. This CDR3 spans 13 amino acids. The V end was cut by 7 bases, the J end by 1 base, with 11 bases between. CDR3: CSAQRGSNQPQHF. CDR3 bases: TGCAGCGCACAGAGGGGGAGCAATCAGCCCCAGCATTTT. The variable domain in full, completed from reference TRBV29-1 and TRBJ1-5, reads SAVISQKPSRDICQRGTSLTIQCQVDSQVTMMFWYRQQPGQSLTLIATANQGSEATYESGFVIDKFPISRPNLTFSTLTVSNMSPEDSSIYLCSAQRGSNQPQHFGDGTRLSIL.

CDR3 coding DNA: TGTGCCAGCCGCCTGAGGGACTCAATCACCGGGGAGCTGTTTTTT. It codes for CASRLRDSITGELFF. This chain connects TRBV6-5 to TRBJ2-2, with D possibly matching TRBD2 (6 bases). This CDR3 comprises 15 residues. V gave up 8 bases and J gave up 4 bases, with 17 bases separating them. Germline-derived CDR1 and CDR2 are MNHEY and SVGAGI.

This clone has more than one count but fewer than ten. This sequence joins TRBV18 and TRBJ1-1; possible D gene TRBD1, 6 bases. Germline V gene sequence: CDR1 KGHSH, CDR2 LQKENI. Trimming left V 3 bases short and J 11 bases short, with 16 bases between. This CDR3 comprises 13 residues. In DNA, the CDR3 is TGTGCCAGCTCACCCGGGACAAATGCCGGCGCTTTCTTT. Encoded protein: CASSPGTNAGAFF.

The chain uses TRBV28 and TRBJ2-7, with 9 nucleotides matching TRBD1. Germline V gene sequence: CDR1 MDHEN, CDR2 SYDVKM. The CDR3 loop spans 14 amino acids. After removal of 5 bases from V and 2 bases from J, the junction contained 4 bases not matched to a gene. Written as DNA, the CDR3 is TGTGCCAGCAGTCGCGGGACAGGGACCTACGAGCAGTACTTC. Protein product: CASSRGTGTYEQYF.

The chain joins TRBV7-8 to TRBJ2-6; TRBD2 agrees at 8 bases. V gave up 5 bases and J gave up 2 bases; unmatched junction bases: 5. CDR3 size: 16 residues. CDR1 is SGHVS and CDR2 is FQNEAQ in the germline V gene. CDR3 sequence: CASSAGLAAGANVLTF. The CDR3, as DNA: TGTGCCAGCAGCGCCGGACTAGCAGCTGGGGCCAACGTCCTGACTTTC.

This clone was detected only a few times. The rearrangement links TRBV30 to TRBJ1-5, with TRBD1 matching 7 bases. The CDR3 extends over 15 amino acids. CDR1 and CDR2 from the germline V gene are GTSNPN and SVGIG (reference sequence). V shed 0 bases, J shed 6 bases, and the junction held 8 bases outside the gene matches. The CDR3 reads CAWSVLTGIGQPQHF. The DNA of the CDR3 is TGTGCCTGGAGTGTACTGACAGGGATCGGTCAGCCCCAGCATTTT. The complete variable domain, with remaining parts taken from reference TRBV30 and TRBJ1-5, reads SQTIHQWPATLVQPVGSPLSLECTVEGTSNPNLYWYRQAAGRGLQLLFYSVGIGQISSEVPQNLSASRPQDRQFILSSKKLLLSDSGFYLCAWSVLTGIGQPQHFGDGTRLSIL.

This clone was seen more than once but under ten times. V is TRBV19 and J is TRBJ2-1, with 9 bases that match TRBD1. Germline lookup yields CDR1 LNHDA and CDR2 SQIVND (reference sequence). CDR3 length equals 15 residues. Unmatched junction bases numbered 12, after V lost 8 bases and J lost 7 bases. The CDR3 region has the DNA TGTGCCAGTGGGGGACAGGGACTCTCGCGAAATGAGCAGTTCTTC. Amino acid sequence: CASGGQGLSRNEQFF.

The chain joins TRBV27 to TRBJ2-3, with D perhaps matching TRBD1 (5 bases). The germline CDR1 and CDR2 sequences are MNHEY and SMNVEV (reference sequence). V was pared by 4 bases and J by 2 bases, with 10 bases between. CDR3 length: 14 amino acids. The CDR3 DNA sequence: TGTGCCAGCAGTTGGTCCAGGGCCACAGATACGCAGTATTTT. This gives the protein CASSWSRATDTQYF.

This clone was observed a handful of times. The chain links TRBV10-3 to TRBJ2-5; D is possibly TRBD1 (6 bases). The CDR3 sequence is 14 residues long. Trimming took 6 bases from V and 2 from J, leaving 13 bases between them. Germline lookup yields CDR1 ENHRY and CDR2 SYGVKD. In DNA form, the CDR3 reads TGTGCCATCAGGGCGACAGGAGCACAAGAGACCCAGTACTTC. Residues: CAIRATGAQETQYF.

This clone was picked up a small number of times. The chain combines TRBV9 with TRBJ2-1, with TRBD2 matching over 9 bases. Germline assignment: CDR1 SGDLS and CDR2 YYNGEE. The CDR3 has 15 residues. The V segment lost 3 bases and the J segment 8 bases; nucleotides outside the gene matches: 9. The CDR3 coding sequence is TGTGCCAGCAGCGCCCAGGAGCGGGGGGCCTATGAGCAGTTCTTC. This gives the protein CASSAQERGAYEQFF. The full variable domain, completed using reference TRBV9 and TRBJ2-1, is DSGVTQTPKHLITATGQRVTLRCSPRSGDLSVYWYQQSLDQGLQFLIQYYNGEERAKGNILERFSAQQFPDLHSELNLSSLELGDSALYFCASSAQERGAYEQFFGPGTRLTVL.

This clone was seen only a few times. The chain is built from TRBV7-9 and TRBJ1-6; D is uncertain. The length of the CDR3 is 15 residues. Germline CDR1 reads SEHNR; CDR2 reads FQNEAQ (reference sequence). The V end lost 3 bases, the J end lost 5 bases, and 11 bases lay between the germline ends. The CDR3 coding sequence is TGTGCCAGCAGCTTCCGCCCCGGGGATAATTCACCCCTCCACTTT. Its protein is CASSFRPGDNSPLHF.

The chain is built from TRBV18 and TRBJ1-5, with TRBD1 matching over 9 bases. The CDR3 extends over 16 amino acids. CDR1 and CDR2 from the germline V gene are KGHSH and LQKENI. The junction had 5 bases not matched to a gene; V was cut back by 4 bases and J by 1 base. CDR3 nucleotide sequence: TGTGCCAGCTCACAGATGACAGGGGGAAGCAATCAGCCCCAGCATTTT. This codes for CASSQMTGGSNQPQHF.

The CDR3 is CASSPGQVETQYF. The CDR3 DNA is TGTGCCAGCAGCCCAGGACAGGTGGAGACCCAGTACTTC. The chain links TRBV28 to TRBJ2-5, with TRBD1 matching 7 bases. J was trimmed by 5 bases and V by 6 bases; bases with no gene match: 6. The V gene's germline CDR1 is MDHEN and CDR2 SYDVKM. The CDR3 is 13 residues long.

The rearrangement joins TRBV18 to TRBJ1-6; D possibly corresponds to TRBD1 (6 bases). CDR3 size: 16 residues. Germline V gene lookup returns CDR1 KGHSH and CDR2 LQKENI. Deletions cut 3 bases from V and 0 bases from J, with 9 bases between. The CDR3: CASSPATGSYNSPLHF. In DNA, the CDR3 is TGTGCCAGCTCACCGGCGACAGGCTCCTATAATTCACCCCTCCACTTT.

Turning to this clone: The junction departs from germline at one end; a sequencing error may be responsible. This chain links TRBV19 with TRBJ2-1; TRBD2 matches 10 bases. The CDR3 is made up of 12 amino acids. Germline V gene sequence: CDR1 LNHDA, CDR2 SQIVND (reference sequence). CDR3 in amino acids: CASSVSGLAELF. The CDR3 DNA reads TGTGCCAGTAGTGTATCCGGACTAGCGGAACTCTTC.

V and J are TRBV15 and TRBJ2-1, with unresolved D. Between the trimmed V and J ends, which lost 6 bases and 3 bases, there was a span of 15 bases. CDR1 is LNHNV and CDR2 is YYDKDF in the germline V gene (reference sequence). This CDR3 comprises 15 residues. In DNA form, the CDR3 reads TGTGCCACCAGGCCCCGGAGCAGTCGCTACAATGAGCAGTTCTTC. It encodes CATRPRSSRYNEQFF.

This clone was detected a few times. The V gene is TRBV7-2, the J gene TRBJ2-4; 7 bases are a match to TRBD2. This CDR3 has 13 residues. V trimming: 6 bases; J trimming: 11 bases; junction bases outside the gene matches: 10. Germline V gene lookup returns CDR1 SGHTA and CDR2 FQGNSA. The DNA of the CDR3 is TGTGCCAGCAGAGCGGGGTCAACTGTTGTTCAGTACTTC. Translated, it gives CASRAGSTVVQYF.

The chain has TRBV7-9 and TRBJ2-1, with D tentatively TRBD1 (6 bases). Germline CDR1 and CDR2: SEHNR and FQNEAQ (reference sequence). V was shortened by 3 bases and J by 6 bases, with 9 bases between the two germline ends. The CDR3 consists of 13 residues. The CDR3 DNA reads TGTGCCAGCAGCTTCAGGGGTTCCAATGAGCAGTTCTTC. Its protein product is CASSFRGSNEQFF. The full variable domain, rest sourced from reference TRBV7-9 and TRBJ2-1, is DTGVSQNPRHKITKRGQNVTFRCDPISEHNRLYWYRQTLGQGPEFLTYFQNEAQLEKSRLLSDRFSAERPKGSFSTLEIQRTEQGDSAMYLCASSFRGSNEQFFGPGTRLTVL.

This clone was detected a few times. The chain joins TRBV7-9 to TRBJ2-5; TRBD1 matches at 8 bases. The J call may be in error: the DNA end matches TRBJ2-7 better. CDR1 is SEHNR and CDR2 is FQNEAQ in the germline V gene (reference sequence). The CDR3 has 15 residues. Written as DNA, the CDR3 is TGTGCCAGCAGCTCGACAGGGGACGCTTCCTACGAGCAGTACTTC. Translated: CASSSTGDASYEQYF.

This chain uses TRBV5-8 with TRBJ2-5; D is ambiguous. Germline V lookup: CDR1 SGHTS, CDR2 YDEGEE. There are 11 residues in the CDR3. The V end lost 9 bases, the J end lost 3 bases, and 9 bases lay between the germline ends. CDR3 loop: CATTTEETQYF. In DNA, the CDR3 is TGTGCCACGACAACCGAAGAGACCCAGTACTTC.

As for this clone: The same CDR3 can be traced to other DNA sequences in this sample. The chain uses TRBV30 and TRBJ1-1; D unresolved. This CDR3 has 11 amino acids. Germline CDR1 is GTSNPN and CDR2 is SVGIG (reference sequence). V was cut by 4 bases and J by 3 bases, with 6 bases left in between. CDR3: CAWTGYTEAFF. As DNA, the CDR3 is TGTGCCTGGACAGGTTACACTGAAGCTTTCTTT. The full variable domain, in which reference TRBV30 and TRBJ1-1 provide the parts outside the CDR3, is SQTIHQWPATLVQPVGSPLSLECTVEGTSNPNLYWYRQAAGRGLQLLFYSVGIGQISSEVPQNLSASRPQDRQFILSSKKLLLSDSGFYLCAWTGYTEAFFGQGTRLTVV.

This clone was seen only a few times. The chain combines TRBV7-9 with TRBJ2-4; 12 bases are shared with TRBD1. The CDR3 runs 19 residues. The germline gives CDR1 SEHNR, CDR2 FQNEAQ (reference sequence). Losses at the gene ends were 2 bases for V and 0 bases for J; bases not matched to a gene: 8. CDR3 in amino acids: CASSLRGDRGRGAKNIQYF. The CDR3, as DNA: TGTGCCAGCAGCTTAAGGGGGGACAGGGGGCGCGGAGCCAAAAACATTCAGTACTTC.

This clone was counted a few times. This chain joins TRBV5-1 and TRBJ2-7, with D possibly being TRBD2 (5 bases). CDR1 is SGHRS and CDR2 is YFSETQ in the germline V gene. The CDR3 is made up of 14 amino acids. V dropped 0 bases and J dropped 3 bases, with 10 bases sitting between them. The CDR3 bases are TGCGCCAGCAGCTTGGCACCGGAGGACTACGAGCAGTACTTC. Its translation: CASSLAPEDYEQYF.

This clone came up a few times. The gene calls are TRBV7-2 and TRBJ2-1; TRBD2 aligns across 8 bases. The length of the CDR3 is 16 residues. J lost 5 bases, V lost 4 bases, and 10 bases had no gene match. The germline V gene encodes CDR1 SGHTA and CDR2 FQGNSA. CDR3 region: CASSYVAGSPHNEQFF. DNA of the CDR3: TGTGCCAGCAGCTACGTAGCGGGATCCCCCCACAATGAGCAGTTCTTC.

The chain is built from TRBV30 and TRBJ2-2; perhaps TRBD2 as D (6 bases). The CDR3 covers 14 residues. Trimming cost V 4 bases and J 2 bases, with 11 bases left between them. Germline CDR1 is GTSNPN and CDR2 is SVGIG (reference sequence). The CDR3 DNA follows: TGTGCCTGGAAGGCGGGACCAAACACCGGGGAGCTGTTTTTT. This encodes CAWKAGPNTGELFF.

The gene calls are TRBV7-2 and TRBJ2-3, with 11 bases matching TRBD2. Per the germline V gene, CDR1 is SGHTA and CDR2 is FQGNSA. The CDR3 runs 16 residues. V trimming: 1 base; J trimming: 8 bases; junction bases outside the gene matches: 8. The CDR3: CASSLGPSGRWGTQYF. Here the CDR3 DNA reads TGTGCCAGCAGCTTAGGTCCTAGCGGGAGGTGGGGTACGCAGTATTTT.